This T cell receptor beta chain stems from a study of cytomegalovirus exposure and HLA in healthy donors. Findings of the study overall: The study labeled approximately 150 TCR beta chains cytomegalovirus-associated.

With regard to this clone: What it binds is unknown.

The CDR3 length is 13 residues. Per germline, CDR1 GTSNPN and CDR2 SVGIG (reference sequence). Trimming cost V 1 base and J 8 bases, with 12 bases left between them. Sequenced by immunoSEQ multiplex PCR; TCRdb stores in-frame clones only, minus some. Among hundreds of thousands of clones, 70% to 90% were seen once, and the ten largest hold around 0.8%. The sample consisted of PBMCs. The J gene is TRBJ2-1, the V gene TRBV30, with D perhaps matching TRBD2 (6 bases). The sequence was obtained from a woman aged 18-29 years in good health and CMV-seronegative. CDR3 sequence (DNA): TGTGCCTGGAGTGGGATATCGGGAGATGAGCAGTTCTTC. Its protein product is CAWSGISGDEQFF.